The T cell receptor (beta chain) described here comes from a study of shared clonotypes between healthy human individuals. General study findings and limits: Expectations were that clonotype sharing among donors would be affected by sequencing depth. Unshared clonotypes carried lower generation probabilities than those common to all four donors. Clonotypes that were shared across a handful of donors made up roughly 5% of naive CD4 clonotypes.

In the case of this clone: Its cognate antigen is unknown.

V shed 4 bases and J 5 bases; nucleotides not matched to a gene: 8. This CDR3 contains 15 residues. CDR1 is SGHDT and CDR2 is YYEEEE in the germline V gene. The split of CD4+ cells yielded CD45RA+ naive and CD45RA-negative memory subsets. Profiled with immunoSEQ multiplex PCR; TCRdb holds only in-frame clones, not every one. Among some 2,500,000 clones listed, around 90% were seen once. Sequencing was done on a sample of naive CD4+ T cells from PBMCs. The subset was: CD45RA+ positively selected. The clonotype was recovered from a man younger than 35 in good health. Some clones in this sample may be carry-over from other donors' samples. The chain couples TRBV5-6 to TRBJ1-4; the match to TRBD1 covers 7 bases. The CDR3, as DNA: TGTGCCAGCAGCCCGGAGACAGGGTCGAATGAAAAACTGTTTTTT. Its protein product is CASSPETGSNEKLFF.